The 16 T cell receptor beta chains below all came from one sample that was sequenced in a study of regulatory T cells in long-lasting Graves disease. Relying on iRepertoire HTBI primers and Arm-PCR of CDR3 regions, the team built TCR beta libraries. TCRdb fed the multiplex PCR reads into MiXCR, producing one record per CDR3 protein. Among fewer than 350,000 distinct CDR3 sequences, under 20% were seen once, and the ten largest hold about 39%. Stated time point: newly diagnosed GD, antithyroid drugs for less than 3 months. Generation of the TCR library employed RNA extracted from PBMCs. Sample: peripheral blood mononuclear cells (PBMCs), taken at new diagnosis, from a patient treated with antithyroid drugs. The receptors originated from a female donor with Graves disease.

This clonotype has ten or more counts. The rearrangement joins TRBV19 to TRBJ1-4; D ambiguous. The CDR3 sequence is 16 residues long. CDR1 and CDR2 from the germline V gene are LNHDA and SQIVND (reference sequence). Trimming left V 5 bases short and J 10 bases short, with 23 bases between. The CDR3 reads CASSDRTQPRRGKLFF. DNA for the CDR3: TGTGCCAGTAGTGATCGGACGCAACCAAGACGGGGAAAACTGTTTTTT.

The chain is built from TRBV7-2 and TRBJ2-2, with 8 bases identical to TRBD2. The CDR3 runs to 15 residues. Per germline, CDR1 SGHTA and CDR2 FQGNSA. V gave up 6 bases and J gave up 6 bases; unmatched junction bases: 9. The CDR3 sequence: CASRPSGGGSGELFF. For the CDR3, the DNA is TGTGCCAGCAGACCGTCGGGAGGGGGGTCCGGGGAGCTGTTTTTT.

This clonotype was recorded a few times. V usage is TRBV28 and J usage is TRBJ2-3; D may be TRBD2 (6 bases). The CDR3 extends over 15 amino acids. Germline V CDR1 and CDR2: MDHEN, SYDVKM. V gave up 3 bases and J gave up 0 bases, with 10 bases separating them. In DNA, the CDR3 is TGTGCCAGCAGTTTCGTCGGGACTAGCACAGATACGCAGTATTTT. Its translation is CASSFVGTSTDTQYF. The entire variable domain, with the rest obtained from reference TRBV28 and TRBJ2-3, is as follows: DVKVTQSSRYLVKRTGEKVFLECVQDMDHENMFWYRQDPGLGLRLIYFSYDVKMKEKGDIPEGYSVSREKKERFSLILESASTNQTSMYLCASSFVGTSTDTQYFGPGTRLTVL.

Written as DNA, the CDR3 is TGTGCCAGCAGCGCGAGAGAAGGGGGTTTCACTGAAGCTTTCTTT. Protein sequence: CASSAREGGFTEAFF. The chain links TRBV11-3 to TRBJ1-1; D perhaps matches TRBD1 (6 bases). Germline values: CDR1 SGHNT, CDR2 YENEEA. The CDR3 length is 15 residues. Trimming removed 5 bases from V and 4 bases from J, with 17 bases in between.

This clonotype was observed many times. The chain joins TRBV12-3 or TRBV12-4 to TRBJ2-5, with 10 bases lining up with TRBD1. The CDR3 covers 14 residues. V gave up 5 bases and J gave up 5 bases; unmatched junction bases: 5. In nucleotides, the CDR3 is TGTGCCAGCAGTACTGGACAGGGGGGGGAGACCCAGTACTTC. It specifies CASSTGQGGETQYF.

The V and J genes are TRBV6-2 or TRBV6-3 and TRBJ1-6; 10 bases match TRBD1. CDR1 and CDR2 (germline): MNHEY, SVGEGT. The length of the CDR3 is 15 residues. With 8 bases clipped from V and 6 bases from J, the junction kept 7 bases outside the gene matches. This CDR3 is CASRLRDRGNSPLHF. The DNA for the CDR3 is TGTGCCAGCCGCCTCCGGGACAGGGGTAATTCACCCCTCCACTTT.

This clonotype occurred many times. The rearrangement joins TRBV24-1 to TRBJ2-3; 7 bases are a match to TRBD2. Germline V gene sequence: CDR1 KGHDR, CDR2 SFDVKD. Germline trimming cut 3 bases from V and 4 bases from J; bases unmatched to any gene: 9. The CDR3 totals 16 residues. CDR3 sequence (DNA): TGTGCCACCAGTGATCTCGGGACTACCCTGCCAGATACGCAGTATTTT. It codes for CATSDLGTTLPDTQYF.

This clonotype was seen many times. The rearrangement uses TRBV5-1 and TRBJ1-1, with D unresolved. Germline V gene data show CDR1 as SGHRS and CDR2 as YFSETQ. The length of the CDR3 is 14 residues. V was clipped by 5 bases and J by 0 bases, with 11 bases between them. The CDR3 loop reads CASRGPPLNTEAFF. The CDR3 coding sequence is TGCGCCAGCAGAGGTCCCCCATTGAACACTGAAGCTTTCTTT. Complete variable domain (other parts from reference TRBV5-1 and TRBJ1-1): KAGVTQTPRYLIKTRGQQVTLSCSPISGHRSVSWYQQTPGQGLQFLFEYFSETQRNKGNFPGRFSGRQFSNSRSEMNVSTLELGDSALYLCASRGPPLNTEAFFGQGTRLTVV.

In this sample, this clonotype turned up many times. The V gene is TRBV10-3, the J gene TRBJ2-2; D is unresolved. Germline V gene lookup returns CDR1 ENHRY and CDR2 SYGVKD. The CDR3 covers 13 residues. Trimming took 3 bases from V and 5 from J, leaving 7 bases between them. CDR3 protein: CAISDPSTGELFF. In DNA, the CDR3 is TGTGCCATCAGTGACCCGTCAACCGGGGAGCTGTTTTTT.

This clonotype has at least ten counts. This sequence joins TRBV7-8 and TRBJ2-5, with 8 bases fitting TRBD1. The V segment lost 5 bases and the J segment 6 bases; nucleotides outside the gene matches: 11. Germline V lookup: CDR1 SGHVS, CDR2 FQNEAQ. The CDR3 is made up of 15 amino acids. The CDR3 reads CASSATGQDKKTQYF. DNA for the CDR3: TGTGCCAGCAGCGCCACGGGACAGGACAAAAAGACCCAGTACTTC.

This clonotype was counted a few times. This chain links TRBV5-1 with TRBJ1-1; tentative D call: TRBD1 (6 bases). Germline V gene data show CDR1 as SGHRS and CDR2 as YFSETQ. The V end lost 0 bases, the J end lost 5 bases, and 17 bases lay between the germline ends. This CDR3 spans 16 amino acids. Here the CDR3 reads CASSLGGAQGFTEAFF. DNA for the CDR3: TGCGCCAGCAGCTTGGGTGGGGCGCAGGGGTTTACTGAAGCTTTCTTT.

This clonotype appeared many times. The J gene is TRBJ2-6, the V gene TRBV24-1; D perhaps matches TRBD2 (6 bases). Trimming removed 7 bases at V and 1 base at J, with 13 bases between. This CDR3 has 16 amino acids. CDR1 and CDR2 (germline): KGHDR, SFDVKD. This chain's CDR3 is CATSQGGSSGANVLTF. For the CDR3, the DNA is TGTGCCACCAGCCAGGGAGGTTCGTCTGGGGCCAACGTCCTGACTTTC.

The J gene is TRBJ2-1, the V gene TRBV28, with 15 bases aligning to TRBD2. The V gene end was trimmed by 6 bases and the J gene end by 7 bases; junction bases not matched to a gene: 10. Germline V gene lookup returns CDR1 MDHEN and CDR2 SYDVKM. This CDR3 has 17 residues. The CDR3 nucleotides read TGTGCCAGCAGCCCCGGACTAGCGGGAGGGCCCAGGAATGAGCAGTTCTTC. Encoded protein: CASSPGLAGGPRNEQFF.

This clonotype was seen at least ten times. The J gene is TRBJ1-1, the V gene TRBV28; unclear D gene. Per germline, CDR1 MDHEN and CDR2 SYDVKM. This CDR3 region has 15 residues. The V end lost 3 bases, the J end lost 2 bases, and 13 bases lay between the germline ends. CDR3 in DNA: TGTGCCAGCAGTTTGATTGGGCCACCTAACACTGAAGCTTTCTTT. This gives the protein CASSLIGPPNTEAFF.

The V and J genes are TRBV20-1 and TRBJ2-7; TRBD2 might be the D (6 bases). Germline CDR1 is DFQATT and CDR2 is SNEGSKA (reference sequence). Between the trimmed V and J ends, which lost 0 bases and 3 bases, there was a span of 21 bases. The CDR3 runs 17 residues. CDR3 nucleotides: TGCAGTGCTAGAGATGGGAGGAGCCACCCTTACCTCTACGAGCAGTACTTC. Translating it yields CSARDGRSHPYLYEQYF.

The chain uses TRBV6-5 and TRBJ2-7; 10 nucleotides agree with TRBD2. Germline V gene lookup returns CDR1 MNHEY and CDR2 SVGAGI. The CDR3 contains 17 residues. The trim removed 0 bases at V and 0 bases at J, leaving 5 bases unmatched. The CDR3 is CASSYSRLAGDSYEQYF. As DNA, the CDR3 is TGTGCCAGCAGTTACTCGAGGCTAGCGGGAGACTCCTACGAGCAGTACTTC.